This record concerns one TCR beta chain sequence. The CDR3 is 15 amino acids. Trimming took off 1 base at V and 2 bases at J, with 8 bases between the two ends. Germline V lookup: CDR1 SGHVS, CDR2 FNYEAQ. TCRdb keeps only in-frame clones here, not all; method: immunoSEQ multiplex PCR. The sample yields 150,000 to 200,000 clones, around 81% seen once. The data belong to a study of blood T cell repertoires in COVID-19. Study information: From T cells, B-cell-depleted T cells, or PBMCs came the material, which was cDNA or gDNA.

The sequence came from a woman between 40 and 55 years old with COVID-19, enrolled during active disease. The rearrangement uses TRBV7-6 and TRBJ2-2; weak D call: TRBD2 (6 bases). Input material: peripheral blood. CDR3 sequence (DNA): TGTGCCAGCAGCTTAGTGGGGGGTAACACCGGGGAGCTGTTTTTT. This codes for CASSLVGGNTGELFF. Using reference TRBV7-6 and TRBJ2-2 for the parts outside the CDR3, the full variable domain is GAGVSQSPRYKVTKRGQDVALRCDPISGHVSLYWYRQALGQGPEFLTYFNYEAQQDKSGLPNDRFSAERPEGSISTLTIQRTEQRDSAMYRCASSLVGGNTGELFFGEGSRLTVL.